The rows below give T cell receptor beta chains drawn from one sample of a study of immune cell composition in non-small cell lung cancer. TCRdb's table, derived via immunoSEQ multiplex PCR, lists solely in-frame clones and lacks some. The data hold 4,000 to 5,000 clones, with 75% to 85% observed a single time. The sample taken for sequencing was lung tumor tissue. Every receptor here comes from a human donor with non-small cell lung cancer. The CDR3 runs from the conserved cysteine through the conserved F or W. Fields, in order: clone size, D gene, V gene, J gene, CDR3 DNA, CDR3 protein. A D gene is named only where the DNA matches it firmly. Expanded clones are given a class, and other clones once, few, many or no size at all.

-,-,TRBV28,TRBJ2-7,TGTGCCAGCAGTGGTACGAGGAACGAGCAGTACTTC,CASSGTRNEQYF
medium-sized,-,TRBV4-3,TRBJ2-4,TGCGCCAGCAGCCACGGCAGGGAAGCCAAAAACATTCAGTACTTC,CASSHGREAKNIQYF
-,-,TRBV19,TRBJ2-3,TGTGCCAGTAGCGGTATCGTTGATACGCAGTATTTT,CASSGIVDTQYF
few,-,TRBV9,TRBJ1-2,TGTGCCAGCAGCGTAGTGTCAGGGTTTGGCTACACCTTC,CASSVVSGFGYTF
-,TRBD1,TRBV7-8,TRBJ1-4,TGTGCCAGCAGCCCAGAGGGACAGTACAATGAAAAACTGTTTTTT,CASSPEGQYNEKLFF
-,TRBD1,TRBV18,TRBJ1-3,TGTGCCAGCTCCCCCGCTGGGACAGGGGGCACTTCTGGAAACACCATATATTTT,CASSPAGTGGTSGNTIYF
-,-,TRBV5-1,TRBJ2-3,TGCGCCAGCAGCTTGGGTTACGGGTCGTCCACAGATACGCAGTATTTT,CASSLGYGSSTDTQYF
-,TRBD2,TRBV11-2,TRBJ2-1,TGTGCCAGCAGCACCCGACTAGCGGCATACCCCGTGGACTACAATGAGCAGTTCTTC,CASSTRLAAYPVDYNEQFF
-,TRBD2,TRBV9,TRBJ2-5,TGTGCCAGCAGCGTAGGGGCGGGAGTCCAAGAGACCCAGTACTTC,CASSVGAGVQETQYF
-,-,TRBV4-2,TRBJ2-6,TGTGCCAGCAGCTTGTTTGGCAACGACGTCCTGACTTTC,CASSLFGNDVLTF
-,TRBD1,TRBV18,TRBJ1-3,TGTGCCAGCTCACCACCTAACAGGGGTTCTGGAAACACCATATATTTT,CASSPPNRGSGNTIYF
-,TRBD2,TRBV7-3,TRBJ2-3,TGTGCCAGCAGCATTAGCGGGGGCAGGGATACGCAGTATTTT,CASSISGGRDTQYF
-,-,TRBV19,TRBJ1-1,TGTGCCAGTAGCCCGGGACTCCAGAACACTGAAGCTTTCTTT,CASSPGLQNTEAFF
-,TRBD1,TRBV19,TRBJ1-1,TGTGCCAGTACCCTCCTTGGACAGGGAGGTGTCACTGAAGCTTTCTTT,CASTLLGQGGVTEAFF
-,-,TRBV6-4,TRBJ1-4,TGTGCCAGCCCCGGGGTCCCTAATGAAAAACTGTTTTTT,CASPGVPNEKLFF
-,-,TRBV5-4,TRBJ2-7,TGTGCCAGCAGCTCCATAGGGGGCTCCTACGAGCAGTACTTC,CASSSIGGSYEQYF
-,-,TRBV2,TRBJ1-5,TGTGCCAGCAGTGGAAGGGGGACCGGCAATCAGCCCCAGCATTTT,CASSGRGTGNQPQHF
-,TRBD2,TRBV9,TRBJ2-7,TGTGCCAGCAGCGTAGAGGGAGGGCCGTCCTACGAGCAGTACTTC,CASSVEGGPSYEQYF
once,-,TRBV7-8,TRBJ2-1,TGTGCCAGCAGCTTAGACAGATTTGAGCAGTTCTTC,CASSLDRFEQFF
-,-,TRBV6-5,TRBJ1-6,TGTGCCAGCAGTTACTCGAATAGGGGGAATAATTCACCCCTCCACTTT,CASSYSNRGNNSPLHF
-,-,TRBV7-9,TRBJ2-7,TGTGCCAGCAGCAGAGAGGTCGTCGAGCAGTACTTC,CASSREVVEQYF
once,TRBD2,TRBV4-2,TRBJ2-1,TGTGCCAGCAGCCGATCCCTAGCGGGGGGTGGCGGCAATGAGCAGTTCTTC,CASSRSLAGGGGNEQFF
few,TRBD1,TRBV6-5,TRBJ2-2,TGTGCCAGCACCCCGGACAGGCGACTTATCGGGGAGCTGTTTTTT,CASTPDRRLIGELFF
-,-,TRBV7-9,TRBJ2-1,TGTGCCAGCAGCTTATATGTCCGGTCGGACAATGAGCAGTTCTTC,CASSLYVRSDNEQFF
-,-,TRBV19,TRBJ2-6,TGTGCCAGTAGTAGTCAGGGGCCTGGGGCCAACGTCCTGACTTTC,CASSSQGPGANVLTF
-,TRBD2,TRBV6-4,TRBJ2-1,TGTGCCAGCAGGGGGGAGGGACTAGCGGAGTACAATGAGCAGTTCTTC,CASRGEGLAEYNEQFF
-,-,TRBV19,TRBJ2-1,TGTGCCAGTAGTATAGTTGGCGGCGATGAGCAGTTCTTC,CASSIVGGDEQFF
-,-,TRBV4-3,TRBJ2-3,TGCGCCAGCAGCCAAGGACCGACCAGCCGAGGGGATACGCAGTATTTT,CASSQGPTSRGDTQYF
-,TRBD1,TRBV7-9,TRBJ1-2,TGTGCCAGCAGTTTTACCGGGACAGGAAAATATGGCTACACCTTC,CASSFTGTGKYGYTF
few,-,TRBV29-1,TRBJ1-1,TGCAGCTCCTTCCCCCCGGGAGAGAACACTGAAGCTTTCTTT,CSSFPPGENTEAFF